This T cell receptor (beta chain) originates from a study of shared clonotypes between healthy human individuals. Study summary: Each donor's CD8 memory used one plate, CD8 naive two, each CD4 subset three. General study findings and limits: The small donor group covered limited genetic and exposure diversity.

The assay was immunoSEQ multiplex PCR, and TCRdb's table has in-frame clones only and misses some. This table has about 610,000 clones, approximately 96% appearing once. To note about this clone: Its antigen is as yet unknown.

CD45RO-negative CD8 cells positively selected for CCR7 made up the naive population, which excluded terminally differentiated effector memory CD45RA+ cells. Donors comprised only Caucasian adults living in Nashville, Tennessee. V was cut by 8 bases and J by 7 bases, with 21 bases left in between. This CDR3 comprises 15 residues. Germline V gives CDR1 MNHEY, CDR2 SVGAGI. The sequence was obtained from a woman in her twenties or thirties in good health. The chain links TRBV6-5 to TRBJ2-1, with D tentatively TRBD2 (7 bases). Material for sequencing was naive CD8+ T cells sorted from blood. CDR3 amino acids: CASAPGGPQTNEQFF. In DNA form, the CDR3 reads TGTGCCAGCGCCCCGGGGGGCCCCCAAACTAATGAGCAGTTCTTC.